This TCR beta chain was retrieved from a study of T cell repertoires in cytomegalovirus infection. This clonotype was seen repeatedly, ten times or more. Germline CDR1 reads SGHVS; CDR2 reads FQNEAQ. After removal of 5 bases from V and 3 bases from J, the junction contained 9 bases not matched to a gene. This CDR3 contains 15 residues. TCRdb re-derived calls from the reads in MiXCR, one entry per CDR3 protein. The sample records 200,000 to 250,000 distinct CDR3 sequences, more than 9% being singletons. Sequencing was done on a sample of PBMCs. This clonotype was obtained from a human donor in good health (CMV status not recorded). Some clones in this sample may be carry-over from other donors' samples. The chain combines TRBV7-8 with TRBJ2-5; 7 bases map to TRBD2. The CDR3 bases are TGTGCCAGCAGCCGTCCTGTGGGAGGGGAAGAGACCCAGTACTTC. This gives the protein CASSRPVGGEETQYF.